The source of this T cell receptor (beta chain) is a study of cytomegalovirus exposure and HLA in healthy donors. The study, taken as a whole, reports: Most of the TCR beta V segments (in an earlier analysis) were productive either about 87% or about 30% of the time.

As for this clone: Its antigen is not known.

In the PCR, 60 Vbeta and 13 Jbeta primers were used. Some clones are missing from TCRdb's copy, which holds only in-frame ones; the method was immunoSEQ multiplex PCR. Seen here are 100,000 to 150,000 clones, around 80% observed once, and the top ten hold 1.4% to 1.5%. The V gene's germline CDR1 is MDHEN and CDR2 SYDVKM. The V and J ends lost 6 bases and 5 bases, in that order; junction bases with no gene match: 8. The CDR3 has 15 residues. The clonotype was recovered from a female donor in good health and CMV-seronegative. The sequencing sample was made of PBMCs. The V call is TRBV28, the J call TRBJ2-3; 10 bases align to TRBD2. CDR3 bases: TGTGCCAGCAGGACTTCGGGACTAGCGCGAGATACGCAGTATTTT. Translated, it gives CASRTSGLARDTQYF.